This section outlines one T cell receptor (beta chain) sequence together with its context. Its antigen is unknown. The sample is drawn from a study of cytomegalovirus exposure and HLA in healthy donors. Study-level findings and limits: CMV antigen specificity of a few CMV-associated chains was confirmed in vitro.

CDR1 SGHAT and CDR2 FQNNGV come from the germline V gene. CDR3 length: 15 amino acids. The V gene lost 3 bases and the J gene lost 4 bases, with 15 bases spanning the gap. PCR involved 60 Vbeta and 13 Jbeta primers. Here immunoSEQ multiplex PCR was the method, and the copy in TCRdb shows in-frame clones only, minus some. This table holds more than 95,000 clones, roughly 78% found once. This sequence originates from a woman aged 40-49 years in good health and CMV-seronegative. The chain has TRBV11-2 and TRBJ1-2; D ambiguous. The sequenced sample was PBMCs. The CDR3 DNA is TGTGCCAGCAGCTTTGAACCGACACCAGTCTATGGCTACACCTTC. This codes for CASSFEPTPVYGYTF.